This passage covers 4 T cell receptor beta chains from one sample sequenced in a study of CD8 T cells in ankylosing spondylitis listed by TCRdb under 2017. Library construction relied on 5' RACE. Sequencing was carried out with an Illumina HiSeq 2500. TCRdb redid the processing of the public reads, applying fastp at Q25 and MiXCR, and retained in-frame beta chains. Rows with a matching CDR3 protein are joined into one entry that keeps the most common DNA and genes. The sample table holds approximately 340,000 distinct CDR3 sequences, of which roughly 14% were seen once. The top ten hold 1.1% of the sample. The specimen was blood, either unsorted or a sorted T cell fraction (not recorded which). These TCRs come from a male donor with ankylosing spondylitis or in good health (not recorded which).

V usage is TRBV5-5 and J usage is TRBJ1-2, with D perhaps matching TRBD1 (6 bases). Germline V gene sequence: CDR1 SGHKS, CDR2 YYEKEE (reference sequence). The CDR3 is 14 amino acids. Trimming cost V 7 bases and J 8 bases, with 21 bases left between them. CDR3 protein: CASAPGGGDLGYTF. The CDR3 DNA sequence: TGTGCCAGCGCTCCTGGGGGGGGCGACTTGGGCTACACCTTC.

This clonotype was picked up a small number of times. The CDR3 loop reads CASSENANTEAFF. The CDR3 nucleotides read TGTGCCAGCAGTGAAAACGCCAACACTGAAGCTTTCTTT. This chain uses TRBV7-9 with TRBJ1-1; D gene ambiguous. This CDR3 comprises 13 residues. V was clipped by 6 bases and J by 2 bases, with 10 bases between them. CDR1 SEHNR and CDR2 FQNEAQ come from the germline V gene (reference sequence).

At least ten counts were recorded for this clonotype. The V and J genes are TRBV12-3 or TRBV12-4 and TRBJ1-2, with D unresolved. The germline V and J ends were trimmed by 7 bases and 4 bases, with 19 bases remaining between them. The CDR3 length is 15 residues. Written as DNA, the CDR3 is TGTGCCAGCACCCCGGGCTCCAGCAGCGTCTATGGCTACACCTTC. It encodes CASTPGSSSVYGYTF.

This clonotype was seen only a few times. The chain has TRBV18 and TRBJ1-1; D not resolved. CDR1 and CDR2 (germline): KGHSH, LQKENI. This CDR3 spans 14 amino acids. Trimming cost V 1 base and J 1 base, with 7 bases left between them. The CDR3 region is CASSPLRENTEAFF. The CDR3 DNA sequence: TGTGCCAGCTCACCACTAAGGGAGAACACTGAAGCTTTCTTT.